This is a list of T cell receptor beta chains from one sample in a study of T cells in Graves' hyperthyroidism and ophthalmopathy. In TCRdb, the multiplex PCR reads were re-called with MiXCR into one record per CDR3 protein. This sample yields 500,000 to 750,000 distinct CDR3 sequences, of which approximately 14% are seen a single time; more than 6% belongs to the top ten. Sequencing was carried out using blood. All receptors derive from a woman aged 18 to 35 with Graves' ophthalmopathy. The CDR3 runs from the conserved cysteine through the conserved F or W. Each record gives: J gene, V gene, D gene, clone size, CDR3 DNA, CDR3 protein. D genes are given only for firm matches. Clone size is not always given. Where it is, it says once, few, many or a class for expanded clones.

TRBJ2-3,TRBV24-1,NA,NA,TGTGCCACCAGTGATTCCCGCTCAGGATACACAGATACGCAGTATTTT,CATSDSRSGYTDTQYF
TRBJ2-1,TRBV27,NA,many,TGTGCCAGCAGTTTCAGCCCCTACTCCTACAATGAGCAGTTCTTC,CASSFSPYSYNEQFF
TRBJ1-5,TRBV10-3,TRBD1,few,TGTGCCATCAGTCTTGGACAGGGACGGCATCAGCCCCAGCATTTT,CAISLGQGRHQPQHF
TRBJ1-2,TRBV27,NA,many,TGTGCCAGCAGCCGAGCCGGGTCCCTGGGCGGCTACACCTTC,CASSRAGSLGGYTF
TRBJ1-1,TRBV7-2,NA,many,TGTGCCAGCAGCACCGGGTCCGGGGGGCGGACTGAAGCTTTCTTT,CASSTGSGGRTEAFF
TRBJ2-5,TRBV27,NA,many,TGTGCCAGCAGTTTTATTACCGACGGTGGATACCAAGAGACCCAGTACTTC,CASSFITDGGYQETQYF
TRBJ2-5,TRBV14,TRBD2,many,TGTGCCAGCAGCCTATCTACGGGCCTAGCGGGAGGAGAGACCCAGTACTTC,CASSLSTGLAGGETQYF
TRBJ2-7,TRBV7-8,NA,NA,TGTGCCAGCAGCCCAATAGGGACAAACAGGGGGAGGGGTTACGAGCAGCACTTC,CASSPIGTNRGRGYEQHF
TRBJ2-1,TRBV19,TRBD2,NA,TGTGCCTCCCATGGGACTAGCGGGCGGGGCGGGGAGCAGTTCTTC,CASHGTSGRGGEQFF
TRBJ1-1,TRBV28,NA,few,TGTGCCAGCAGTGTTGCAACAGGCTCCACTGAAGCTTTCTTT,CASSVATGSTEAFF
TRBJ2-2,TRBV24-1,NA,NA,TGTGCCACTTCCGGATGGGCGAACACCGGGGAGCTGTTTTTT,CATSGWANTGELFF
TRBJ1-5,TRBV14,NA,NA,TGTGCCAGCAGCCCCCCGACCTGGGCAGGGGTTAATCAGCCCCAGCATTTT,CASSPPTWAGVNQPQHF
TRBJ1-3,TRBV28,NA,many,TGTGCCAGCAGTTTCCACCCCGGGGCCCCTGGAAACACCATATATTTT,CASSFHPGAPGNTIYF
TRBJ2-3,TRBV4-2,NA,few,TGTGCCAGCAGCCAAGTCGGCGGTGGGGGAGCTAGCACAGATACGCAGTATTTT,CASSQVGGGGASTDTQYF
TRBJ2-7,TRBV6-5,TRBD2,many,TGTGCCAGCAGTTACACGACTAGCCTAACCTCCTACGAGCAGTACTTC,CASSYTTSLTSYEQYF
TRBJ2-3,TRBV2,NA,many,TGTGCCAGCAGGCAGCCAATTGCGGGAAGCACAGATACGCAGTATTTT,CASRQPIAGSTDTQYF
TRBJ1-1,TRBV6-1,NA,many,TGTGCCAGCAGTCGCTCTTGGGAAATGAACACTGAAGCTTTCTTT,CASSRSWEMNTEAFF
TRBJ2-1,TRBV7-9,NA,many,TGTGCCAGCAGCTTAGCGGAAGCGTTCGGGAAACCCCACAATGAGCAGTTCTTC,CASSLAEAFGKPHNEQFF
TRBJ1-1,TRBV29-1,NA,NA,TGCAGCGTTGAACAGGGCTGGACTGAAGCTTTCTTT,CSVEQGWTEAFF
TRBJ2-5,TRBV27,NA,many,TGTGCCAGCAGGTCAGGGGCCCAAGAGACCCAGTACTTC,CASRSGAQETQYF
TRBJ1-4,TRBV2,NA,many,TGTGCCAGCAGTGTACAGCCTAATGAAAAACTGTTTTTT,CASSVQPNEKLFF
TRBJ2-1,TRBV28,TRBD2,once,TGTGCCAGCAGTTCCGCTAGCGGGAGTACAGGGCAGTTCTTC,CASSSASGSTGQFF